This T cell receptor beta chain was obtained from a study of T cells after yellow fever vaccination. Whole-study context: The fractions with low cell numbers were processed using SMART-Seq v4 Ultra Low Input. Study findings and constraints: By day 5 rather than day 15, the secondary response had peaked, though it was weaker.

Comments on this clonotype: Its matching antigen is unknown.

Using its own MiXCR run on the 5' RACE reads, TCRdb lists one record per CDR3 protein. The sample records about 320,000 distinct CDR3 sequences, around a tenth being singletons. Germline assignment: CDR1 DFQATT and CDR2 SNEGSKA (reference sequence). The CDR3 loop spans 12 amino acids. Trimming removed 5 bases from V and 2 bases from J, with 9 bases in between. This sequence originates from a man aged 18 to 30 who received the YFV17D yellow fever vaccine. Sequencing was performed on CD4+ T cells sorted from PBMCs, taken 45 days after the yellow fever booster vaccination. The chain is built from TRBV20-1 and TRBJ1-1; TRBD1 is a possible D gene (5 bases). CDR3: CSAVRGNTEAFF. The CDR3 nucleotides are TGCAGTGCTGTTAGGGGCAACACTGAAGCTTTCTTT.